The 26 T cell receptor beta chains below all came from one sample that was sequenced in a study of blood T cells in healthy people across ages. It was with a sample-barcoded 5' primer and a J-beta primer mix that a second PCR of roughly 7 to 12 cycles was run. In TCRdb, the 5' RACE reads were re-called with MiXCR into one record per CDR3 protein. The sample shows around 800,000 distinct CDR3 sequences, about 26% of them seen only once. The data were also submitted as part of a second study, on T cells of mothers and their children.

Sequencing input: blood. The receptors stem from a boy younger than 18 in good health.

This clonotype came up a few times. The chain joins TRBV28 to TRBJ2-7; possible D gene TRBD1, 5 bases. The germline V and J ends were trimmed by 7 bases and 6 bases, with 16 bases remaining between them. Germline V gene sequence: CDR1 MDHEN, CDR2 SYDVKM. CDR3 length equals 13 residues. The CDR3 region is CASTIGHRTEQYF. The CDR3, as DNA: TGTGCCAGCACCATTGGACACAGGACCGAGCAGTACTTC.

Only a few counts were recorded for this clonotype. The junction departs from germline at one end; a sequencing error may be responsible. The chain uses TRBV7-3 and TRBJ2-4, with 10 bases lining up with TRBD2. Germline-derived CDR1 and CDR2 are SGHTA and FQGTGA. The CDR3 is 21 amino acids. This CDR3 is CASSPPRTSGFPTAAKNTQYF. CDR3 coding DNA: TGTGCCAGCAGCCCACCAAGGACTAGCGGTTTCCCTACTGCTGCCAAAAACACTCAGTACTTC.

This rearrangement joins TRBV5-6 to TRBJ2-3, with 9 bases that match TRBD1. CDR1 and CDR2 from the germline V gene are SGHDT and YYEEEE. V gave up 4 bases and J gave up 2 bases; unmatched junction bases: 8. The CDR3 is made up of 16 amino acids. CDR3 coding DNA: TGTGCCAGCAGCGAAACGGGACAGGGCGCCACAGATACGCAGTATTTT. Protein product: CASSETGQGATDTQYF.

The chain combines TRBV10-3 with TRBJ1-6; D not certain. This CDR3 spans 14 amino acids. From germline, CDR1 is ENHRY and CDR2 SYGVKD. V lost 2 bases, J lost 10 bases, and 12 bases lay in between. The CDR3 is CAISEGEKRSPLHF. CDR3 DNA sequence: TGTGCCATCAGTGAGGGGGAGAAGAGGTCACCCCTCCACTTT.

The chain uses TRBV10-3 and TRBJ1-2, with 8 bases matching TRBD1. Losses at the gene ends were 3 bases for V and 5 bases for J; bases not matched to a gene: 11. The germline V gene has CDR1 ENHRY and CDR2 SYGVKD. This CDR3 has 16 residues. CDR3 sequence: CAISEGDRSSTYGYTF. CDR3 DNA: TGTGCCATCAGTGAAGGGGACAGGTCCTCTACTTATGGCTACACCTTC.

This sequence joins TRBV7-9 and TRBJ2-7; 7 bases fit TRBD2. CDR3 length: 15 amino acids. Trimming at V came to 1 base and at J to 5 bases, leaving 8 bases not matched to a gene. Germline V CDR1 and CDR2: SEHNR, FQNEAQ (reference sequence). This CDR3 is CASSLDAAGSDEQYF. CDR3 nucleotide sequence: TGTGCCAGCAGCTTAGATGCAGCGGGAAGTGACGAGCAGTACTTC.

Remarks on this clonotype: A read error may account for a junction end that differs from germline. The chain is built from TRBV7-9 and TRBJ2-3; D not resolved. Germline CDR1 is SEHNR and CDR2 is FQNEAQ (reference sequence). The CDR3 is made up of 15 amino acids. CDR3 DNA: TGTGCCAGCGGCTTAGGCGGTAGCAACACAGATACGCAGTATTTT. Its translation is CASGLGGSNTDTQYF.

A few counts support this clonotype. The rearrangement uses TRBV4-1 and TRBJ2-1; the match to TRBD2 covers 7 bases. Germline V gene sequence: CDR1 MGHRA, CDR2 YSYEKL. CDR3 length: 15 amino acids. Trimming took 4 bases from V and 7 from J; bases not matched to a gene: 10. CDR3 protein: CASSPRGSGLNEQFF. CDR3 nucleotide sequence: TGCGCCAGCAGCCCGCGGGGGTCTGGCCTTAATGAGCAGTTCTTC.

The V and J genes are TRBV9 and TRBJ2-6, with unresolved D. This CDR3 is built from 17 residues. Trimming took 4 bases from V and 0 from J, leaving 14 bases between them. In germline, CDR1 is SGDLS, CDR2 YYNGEE. CDR3 loop: CASSPRTLSSGANVLTF. For the CDR3, the DNA is TGTGCCAGCAGCCCCAGGACGCTGAGCTCTGGGGCCAACGTCCTGACTTTC. The full variable domain, rest sourced from reference TRBV9 and TRBJ2-6, is DSGVTQTPKHLITATGQRVTLRCSPRSGDLSVYWYQQSLDQGLQFLIQYYNGEERAKGNILERFSAQQFPDLHSELNLSSLELGDSALYFCASSPRTLSSGANVLTFGAGSRLTVL.

This clonotype was detected a few times. The CDR3 is CASSGQVLGLRETQYF. The DNA for the CDR3 is TGTGCCAGCAGCGGCCAGGTTTTAGGATTGAGGGAGACCCAGTACTTC. The J gene is TRBJ2-5, the V gene TRBV9; D gene unclear. This CDR3 is 16 amino acids long. CDR1 SGDLS and CDR2 YYNGEE come from the germline V gene. V gave up 3 bases and J gave up 5 bases, with 20 bases separating them.

The V gene is TRBV6-2 or TRBV6-3, the J gene TRBJ2-1, with 11 positions matching TRBD2. V gave up 10 bases and J gave up 4 bases; unmatched junction bases: 6. Per the germline V gene, CDR1 is MNHEY and CDR2 is SVGEGT. This CDR3 spans 14 amino acids. The CDR3 reads CATTGLAEYNEQFF. CDR3 nucleotides: TGTGCCACCACGGGACTAGCGGAATACAATGAGCAGTTCTTC.

This clonotype was seen a few times. This sequence joins TRBV29-1 and TRBJ2-7; D is unclear. The CDR3 contains 12 residues. Germline CDR1 SQVTM, CDR2 ANQGSEA. Trimming took 7 bases from V and 0 from J, leaving 10 bases between them. Written as DNA, the CDR3 is TGCAGCGCCAAAGAACACTCCTACGAGCAGTACTTC. It encodes CSAKEHSYEQYF.

For this clonotype: At one end the junction does not follow the germline gene, possibly because of a read error. The gene calls are TRBV9 and TRBJ2-1, with TRBD2 identical over 12 bases. The germline V gene encodes CDR1 SGDLS and CDR2 YYNGEE. The CDR3 runs to 15 residues. CDR3 amino acids: CASSVGTSGADEQSF. The CDR3 coding sequence is TGTGCCAGCAGCGTAGGGACTAGCGGGGCAGATGAGCAGTCCTTC. Full variable domain (outside the CDR3, taken from reference TRBV9 and TRBJ2-1): DSGVTQTPKHLITATGQRVTLRCSPRSGDLSVYWYQQSLDQGLQFLIQYYNGEERAKGNILERFSAQQFPDLHSELNLSSLELGDSALYFCASSVGTSGADEQSFGPGTRLTVL.

The J gene is TRBJ1-2, the V gene TRBV6-6; 7 nucleotides line up with TRBD1. V trimming: 6 bases; J trimming: 8 bases; junction bases outside the gene matches: 9. Germline values: CDR1 MNHNY, CDR2 SVGAGI (reference sequence). CDR3 length: 13 residues. The CDR3 region has the DNA TGTGCCAGCAGGATCAGGGGGAAGGAGGGCTACACCTTC. It codes for CASRIRGKEGYTF.

Note on this clonotype: Mismatch with germline at one junction end may stem from a read error. The V call is TRBV4-3, the J call TRBJ1-1; D perhaps matches TRBD1 (6 bases). CDR1 is LGHNA, CDR2 YSLEER, per germline. This CDR3 comprises 14 residues. In DNA form, the CDR3 reads TGCGCCAGCAGCCAAGATTTACAGGGAACTGGAGCTTTCTTT. Protein sequence: CASSQDLQGTGAFF.

V usage is TRBV15 and J usage is TRBJ2-1; D gene uncertain. Trimming stripped 0 bases from V and 10 bases from J, with 10 bases between. CDR1 LNHNV and CDR2 YYDKDF come from the germline V gene (reference sequence). The CDR3 consists of 13 residues. The CDR3 DNA sequence: TGTGCCACCAGCAGAGATCCGGATGGGGAGCAGTTCTTC. Translation gives CATSRDPDGEQFF.

This clonotype has just a few counts. The J gene is TRBJ2-7, the V gene TRBV28; 7 bases map to TRBD1. The CDR3 is 15 residues long. The trim removed 7 bases at V and 1 base at J, leaving 10 bases unmatched. Germline V gives CDR1 MDHEN, CDR2 SYDVKM. The CDR3 sequence is CASNPAPGQSYEQYF. The CDR3 DNA reads as TGTGCCAGCAACCCAGCCCCGGGACAGTCCTACGAGCAGTACTTC.

The V and J genes are TRBV20-1 and TRBJ1-1, with D possibly TRBD1 on 5 matching bases. This CDR3 spans 14 amino acids. Trimming pared 6 bases from V and 5 bases from J, leaving 19 bases between. Germline V lookup: CDR1 DFQATT, CDR2 SNEGSKA (reference sequence). The CDR3 region has the DNA TGCAGTGCGGGCCGTGGCAGGGAAAAAACTGAAGCTTTCTTT. It specifies CSAGRGREKTEAFF.

As to this clonotype: The junction shows a germline mismatch at one end, possibly a read error. V usage is TRBV28 and J usage is TRBJ1-4, with D possibly being TRBD1 (5 bases). Per germline, CDR1 MDHEN and CDR2 SYDVKM. This CDR3 comprises 14 residues. The chain's CDR3 is CASSGGGGNEKLLF. DNA for the CDR3: TGTGCCAGCAGTGGGGGGGGAGGGAATGAAAAACTGCTTTTT.

The V call is TRBV15, the J call TRBJ1-1; D not resolved. Germline CDR1 LNHNV, CDR2 YYDKDF (reference sequence). Trimming pared 0 bases from V and 5 bases from J, leaving 7 bases between. The CDR3 is 13 residues long. The chain's CDR3 is CATSRDRGTEAFF. The CDR3 nucleotides read TGTGCCACCAGCAGAGATCGGGGAACTGAAGCTTTCTTT. Full variable domain (remainder filled in from reference TRBV15 and TRBJ1-1): DAMVIQNPRYQVTQFGKPVTLSCSQTLNHNVMYWYQQKSSQAPKLLFHYYDKDFNNEADTPDNFQSRRPNTSFCFLDIRSPGLGDTAMYLCATSRDRGTEAFFGQGTRLTVV.

The sample holds one count of this clonotype. The genes are TRBV19 and TRBJ2-5, with 9 positions matching TRBD2. The CDR3 is 15 amino acids. Germline V CDR1 and CDR2: LNHDA, SQIVND (reference sequence). With V trimmed by 7 bases and J by 4 bases, 10 bases remained unmatched. The CDR3 nucleotides are TGTGCCAGTACTACCGGGACTAGCAGGATAGAGACCCAGTACTTC. This sequence encodes CASTTGTSRIETQYF.

This clonotype was observed a few times. The chain carries TRBV29-1 and TRBJ2-5; 10 positions agree with TRBD2. Germline V lookup: CDR1 SQVTM, CDR2 ANQGSEA. This CDR3 has 14 amino acids. V lost 6 bases to trimming and J lost 2 bases; unmatched junction nucleotides: 6. In DNA, the CDR3 is TGCAGCGTCGGACTAGCGGCCCCACAAGAGACCCAGTACTTC. Encoded protein: CSVGLAAPQETQYF.

The rearrangement links TRBV6-4 to TRBJ1-1; D not resolved. The V and J ends lost 5 bases and 5 bases respectively, with 12 bases between them. CDR1 and CDR2 from the germline V gene are MRHNA and SNTAGT. The CDR3 is 13 residues long. CDR3 loop: CASSYWLGTEAFF. In DNA form, the CDR3 reads TGTGCCAGCAGTTATTGGTTGGGGACTGAAGCTTTCTTT.

This clonotype was detected only a few times. This chain uses TRBV19 with TRBJ1-2, with D possibly being TRBD1 (5 bases). Looked up from germline, CDR1 is LNHDA and CDR2 is SQIVND (reference sequence). The V end lost 6 bases, the J end lost 1 base, and 12 bases lay between the germline ends. The CDR3 sequence is 14 residues long. CDR3 DNA sequence: TGTGCCAGTAGCCGGCGGGGGAATAACTATGGCTACACCTTC. Translation gives CASSRRGNNYGYTF. The entire variable domain, with the rest obtained from reference TRBV19 and TRBJ1-2, is as follows: DGGITQSPKYLFRKEGQNVTLSCEQNLNHDAMYWYRQDPGQGLRLIYYSQIVNDFQKGDIAEGYSVSREKKESFPLTVTSAQKNPTAFYLCASSRRGNNYGYTFGSGTRLTVV.

The chain employs TRBV7-2 and TRBJ1-5; D unclear. Germline V CDR1 and CDR2: SGHTA, FQGNSA. There are 15 residues in the CDR3. V lost 1 base and J 5 bases, leaving 12 bases between the germline ends. CDR3 DNA sequence: TGTGCCAGCAGCTTAGAGGTTCAGGCCCATCAGCCCCAGCATTTT. This encodes CASSLEVQAHQPQHF. The full variable domain, with the rest looked up from reference TRBV7-2 and TRBJ1-5, is GAGVSQSPSNKVTEKGKDVELRCDPISGHTALYWYRQSLGQGLEFLIYFQGNSAPDKSGLPSDRFSAERTGGSVSTLTIQRTQQEDSAVYLCASSLEVQAHQPQHFGDGTRLSIL.

The count of this clonotype is one. V gene TRBV13 combines with J gene TRBJ2-1; TRBD1 matches 9 bases. The CDR3 is made up of 15 amino acids. Looked up from germline, CDR1 is PRHDT and CDR2 is FYEKMQ (reference sequence). The V and J ends lost 5 bases and 4 bases, in that order; junction bases with no gene match: 6. CDR3 coding DNA: TGTGCCAGCAGCGGCACAGGGGGCGGGTACAATGAGCAGTTCTTC. It translates to CASSGTGGGYNEQFF.